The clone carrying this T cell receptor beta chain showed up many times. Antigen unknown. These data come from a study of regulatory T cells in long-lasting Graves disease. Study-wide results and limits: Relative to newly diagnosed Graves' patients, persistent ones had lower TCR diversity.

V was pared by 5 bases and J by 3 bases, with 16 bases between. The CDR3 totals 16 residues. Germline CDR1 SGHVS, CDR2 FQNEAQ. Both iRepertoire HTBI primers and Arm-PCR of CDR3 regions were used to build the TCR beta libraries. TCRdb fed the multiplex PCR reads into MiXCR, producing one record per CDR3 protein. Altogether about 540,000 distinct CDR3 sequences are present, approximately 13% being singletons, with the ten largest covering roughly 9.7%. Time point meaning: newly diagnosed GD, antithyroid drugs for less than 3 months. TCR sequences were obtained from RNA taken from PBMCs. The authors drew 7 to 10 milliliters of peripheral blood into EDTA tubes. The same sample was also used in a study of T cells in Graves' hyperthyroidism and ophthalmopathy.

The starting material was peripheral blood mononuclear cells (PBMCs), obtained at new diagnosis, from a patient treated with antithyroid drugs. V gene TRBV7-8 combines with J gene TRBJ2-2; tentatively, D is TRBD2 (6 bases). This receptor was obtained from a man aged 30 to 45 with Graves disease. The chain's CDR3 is CASSNRRVADTGELFF. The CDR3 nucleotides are TGTGCCAGCAGCAACCGCAGGGTAGCGGACACCGGGGAGCTGTTTTTT.